The 21 T cell receptor beta chains given below trace back to one sample, sequenced in a study of cytomegalovirus exposure and HLA in healthy donors. The PCR had 60 Vbeta and 13 Jbeta primers. Only in-frame clones appear in the TCRdb table, and some are missing; sequencing was by immunoSEQ multiplex PCR. The sample has 140,000 to 150,000 clones, around three quarters seen once. Sequencing was done on a sample of PBMCs. All receptors come from a woman aged 18-29 years in good health and CMV-seropositive.

This clone was seen repeatedly, ten times or more. V gene TRBV6-1 combines with J gene TRBJ2-2; 11 nucleotides agree with TRBD1. Germline V gene sequence: CDR1 MNHNS, CDR2 SASEGT. There are 15 residues in the CDR3. Unmatched junction bases numbered 4, after V lost 4 bases and J lost 6 bases. The CDR3, as DNA: TGTGCCAGCAGTGCGGGGACAGGGGGTGCCGGGGAGCTGTTTTTT. Its translation: CASSAGTGGAGELFF.

The V gene is TRBV6-1, the J gene TRBJ1-4; tentative D call: TRBD1 (6 bases). The CDR3 covers 15 residues. The germline gives CDR1 MNHNS, CDR2 SASEGT. Trimming took 4 bases from V and 7 from J, leaving 16 bases between them. The CDR3 region has the DNA TGTGCCAGCAGTGGAGCAGGGGCCAAGTCTGAAAAACTGTTTTTT. It specifies CASSGAGAKSEKLFF.

The gene calls are TRBV7-9 and TRBJ2-1, with 9 bases that match TRBD2. Losses at the gene ends were 11 bases for V and 1 base for J; bases not matched to a gene: 6. This CDR3 has 14 residues. Germline V lookup: CDR1 SEHNR, CDR2 FQNEAQ (reference sequence). This chain's CDR3 is CAGKSGGSYNEQFF. The CDR3 nucleotides read TGTGCCGGAAAGAGCGGGGGGTCCTACAATGAGCAGTTCTTC.

The chain links TRBV28 to TRBJ1-1; D might be TRBD1 (6 bases). The germline gives CDR1 MDHEN, CDR2 SYDVKM. The CDR3 spans 15 residues. V was shortened by 6 bases and J by 4 bases, with 18 bases between the two germline ends. This CDR3 reads CASSLIGGAGTEAFF. CDR3 DNA: TGTGCCAGCAGCCTCATAGGGGGGGCCGGCACTGAAGCTTTCTTT.

V usage is TRBV30 and J usage is TRBJ2-1, with 12 nucleotides matching TRBD2. Germline V lookup: CDR1 GTSNPN, CDR2 SVGIG (reference sequence). The ends lost 2 bases at V and 10 bases at J; junction bases unmatched: 6. CDR3 length: 14 amino acids. DNA for the CDR3: TGTGCCTGGAGTTCTAGCGGGGGGGTTCTGGAGCAGTTCTTC. Its translation is CAWSSSGGVLEQFF.

This clone was seen just once. The CDR3 DNA reads as TGTGCCAGTAGTAACATAAGACAGGTAGTCAATCAGCCCCAGCATTTT. As protein: CASSNIRQVVNQPQHF. V and J are TRBV19 and TRBJ1-5, with a weak D call TRBD1 (6 bases). The CDR3 contains 16 residues. V lost 4 bases and J 3 bases, leaving 16 bases between the germline ends. Germline CDR1 is LNHDA and CDR2 is SQIVND (reference sequence).

With respect to this clone: This CDR3 is also generated by other DNA sequences in the sample. J is TRBJ1-6 and V is TRBV30; D is ambiguous. V was clipped by 6 bases and J by 0 bases, with 12 bases between them. This CDR3 contains 15 residues. CDR1 is GTSNPN, CDR2 SVGIG, per germline (reference sequence). The DNA for the CDR3 is TGTGCCTGTCGGGCGCGGGGCTCCTATAATTCACCCCTCCACTTT. It specifies CACRARGSYNSPLHF.

The chain carries TRBV6-5 and TRBJ2-7; a possible D gene is TRBD1 (5 bases). This CDR3 is built from 16 residues. Trimming took 1 base from V and 5 from J, leaving 18 bases between them. Germline CDR1 MNHEY, CDR2 SVGAGI. CDR3 sequence reads: CASSYYQGQALDEQYF. The CDR3, as DNA: TGTGCCAGCAGTTACTACCAGGGTCAGGCTCTCGACGAGCAGTACTTC.

The rearrangement links TRBV7-9 to TRBJ2-1; D is ambiguous. V lost 1 base and J 7 bases, leaving 11 bases between the germline ends. CDR1 and CDR2 (germline): SEHNR, FQNEAQ (reference sequence). CDR3 length equals 14 residues. The CDR3: CASSLEGRSNEQFF. The CDR3 bases are TGTGCCAGCAGCTTAGAAGGCAGGTCGAATGAGCAGTTCTTC.

The chain links TRBV28 to TRBJ1-2; D is unresolved. CDR3 length: 13 amino acids. Trimming pared 1 base from V and 5 bases from J, leaving 8 bases between. Germline assignment: CDR1 MDHEN and CDR2 SYDVKM. The CDR3 bases are TGTGCCAGCAGTTTATTGGAGAGTTATGGCTACACCTTC. Its translation is CASSLLESYGYTF.

This sequence joins TRBV5-8 and TRBJ1-5; 7 bases match TRBD1. The CDR3 runs 14 residues. V gave up 0 bases and J gave up 6 bases; unmatched junction bases: 3. Germline lookup yields CDR1 SGHTS and CDR2 YDEGEE. CDR3: CASSLGGGGQPQHF. In DNA form, the CDR3 reads TGTGCCAGCAGCTTGGGAGGGGGCGGTCAGCCCCAGCATTTT.

A note on this clone: One end of the junction fails to match germline, which may point to a read error. The V gene is TRBV2, the J gene TRBJ1-1; 9 positions agree with TRBD1. The length of the CDR3 is 14 residues. CDR1 SNHLY and CDR2 FYNNEI come from the germline V gene. CDR3 nucleotides: TGTGCCAGCATTGAAGCCGGGACAGGGCCTGAAGCTTTCTTT. This translates into CASIEAGTGPEAFF.

The chain recombines TRBV4-2 with TRBJ1-1; D remains ambiguous. With 0 bases removed from V and 3 bases from J, the gap between germline ends came to 8 bases. CDR1 LGHNA and CDR2 YNFKEQ come from the germline V gene. This CDR3 is 14 amino acids long. This chain's CDR3 is CASSQDRTDTEAFF. The CDR3, as DNA: TGTGCCAGCAGCCAAGATCGAACGGACACTGAAGCTTTCTTT.

The V call is TRBV6-6, the J call TRBJ2-7; TRBD1 aligns across 8 bases. Germline V gene sequence: CDR1 MNHNY, CDR2 SVGAGI (reference sequence). The CDR3 is 15 amino acids. Trimming at V came to 6 bases and at J to 4 bases, leaving 11 bases not matched to a gene. This CDR3 is CASSHGTGGRYEQYF. The CDR3 nucleotides are TGTGCCAGCAGCCACGGGACAGGTGGAAGATACGAGCAGTACTTC.

This clone was recorded only once. The chain recombines TRBV4-1 with TRBJ1-2; TRBD1 agrees at 8 bases. V was clipped by 1 base and J by 7 bases; unmatched bases: 8. The germline V gene has CDR1 MGHRA and CDR2 YSYEKL. The CDR3 runs to 15 residues. The DNA for the CDR3 is TGCGCCAGCAGCCAAGTTGGTCAGGGGGCCGGTGGCTACACCTTC. Protein sequence: CASSQVGQGAGGYTF.

This clone showed up just a few times. The chain couples TRBV4-3 to TRBJ2-6; D is unresolved. The CDR3 extends over 17 amino acids. Germline lookup yields CDR1 LGHNA and CDR2 YSLEER. Trimming removed 0 bases at V and 0 bases at J, with 9 bases between. CDR3 sequence: CASSQDGTSSGANVLTF. As DNA, the CDR3 is TGCGCCAGCAGCCAAGATGGCACAAGCTCTGGGGCCAACGTCCTGACTTTC.

This clone has just a few counts. V gene TRBV10-3 combines with J gene TRBJ2-7; 9 nucleotides align to TRBD1. Germline-derived CDR1 and CDR2 are ENHRY and SYGVKD. V lost 4 bases and J lost 6; bases outside the gene matches: 13. The CDR3 length is 16 residues. The CDR3 DNA sequence: TGTGCCATCAGTGCGACAGGGGGAAAGGTTTCGGGCGAGCAGTACTTC. Translation gives CAISATGGKVSGEQYF.

The sample holds one count of this clone. This chain uses TRBV10-3 with TRBJ2-3; D perhaps matches TRBD2 (6 bases). This CDR3 contains 16 residues. Germline CDR1 reads ENHRY; CDR2 reads SYGVKD. Trimming pared 3 bases from V and 2 bases from J, leaving 15 bases between. CDR3 loop: CAISEPGGATTDTQYF. In nucleotides, the CDR3 is TGTGCCATCAGTGAACCCGGGGGAGCTACCACAGATACGCAGTATTTT.

V is TRBV7-9 and J is TRBJ1-1; 7 bases fit TRBD1. V gave up 5 bases and J gave up 5 bases; unmatched junction bases: 8. The CDR3 extends over 14 amino acids. Germline V gene sequence: CDR1 SEHNR, CDR2 FQNEAQ (reference sequence). CDR3 DNA sequence: TGTGCCAGCAGCCCCAAAACAGGGGATACTGAAGCTTTCTTT. It encodes CASSPKTGDTEAFF.

The chain employs TRBV18 and TRBJ2-5, with D perhaps TRBD1 (5 bases). Trimming shortened V by 1 base and J by 1 base, and 13 bases separated the two germline ends. Germline V gives CDR1 KGHSH, CDR2 LQKENI. There are 16 residues in the CDR3. The CDR3 loop reads CASSPLFRDSQETQYF. CDR3 bases: TGTGCCAGCTCACCACTGTTTCGAGACAGCCAAGAGACCCAGTACTTC.

The chain couples TRBV6-1 to TRBJ1-6; D is unclear. Germline CDR1 reads MNHNS; CDR2 reads SASEGT. This CDR3 contains 15 residues. Trimming stripped 6 bases from V and 0 bases from J, with 9 bases between. The CDR3 here is CASSPLTSYNSPLHF. The CDR3 bases are TGTGCCAGCAGCCCCCTAACCTCCTATAATTCACCCCTCCACTTT.